The clone carrying this TCR beta chain was seen a single time. The record originates from a study of CD8+CD57+ T cells in acquired aplastic anemia. Genomic DNA, the template, was used for profiling of the TCR beta VDJ and CDR3. MiXCR, applied by TCRdb to the reads, yields one record per CDR3 protein. This sample has some 200,000 distinct CDR3 sequences, with about 59% found just once. The CDR3 has 16 residues. Germline V CDR1 and CDR2: MNHNY, SVGAGI (reference sequence). Trimming took 6 bases from V and 4 from J; bases not matched to a gene: 7. The sample was sorted CD4+, CD8+, or CD8+CD57+ T cells (not recorded which) from PBMCs. This rearrangement joins TRBV6-6 to TRBJ2-2; 11 bases line up with TRBD2. This clonotype was obtained from a human donor in good health. For the CDR3, the DNA is TGTGCCAGCAGCCTTAGCGGGGGGGCGGGCACCGGGGAGCTGTTTTTT. Residues: CASSLSGGAGTGELFF.